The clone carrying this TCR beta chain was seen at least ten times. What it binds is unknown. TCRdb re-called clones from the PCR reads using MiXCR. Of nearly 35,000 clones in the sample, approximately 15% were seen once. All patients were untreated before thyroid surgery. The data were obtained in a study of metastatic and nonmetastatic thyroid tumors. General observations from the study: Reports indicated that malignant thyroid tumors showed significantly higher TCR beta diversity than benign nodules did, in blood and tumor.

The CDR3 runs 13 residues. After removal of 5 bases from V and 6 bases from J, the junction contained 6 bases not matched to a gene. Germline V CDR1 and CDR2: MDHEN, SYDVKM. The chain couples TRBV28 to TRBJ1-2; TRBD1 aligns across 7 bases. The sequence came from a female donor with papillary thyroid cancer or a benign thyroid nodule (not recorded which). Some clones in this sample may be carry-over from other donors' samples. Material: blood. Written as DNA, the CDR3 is TGTGCCAGCAGTCTAGGACAGGCGAATGGCTACACCTTC. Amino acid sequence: CASSLGQANGYTF.